Listed below are T cell receptor beta chains from one sample, sequenced in a study of CD8 T cells in ankylosing spondylitis. TCRdb ran MiXCR on the 5' RACE reads and lists one entry per CDR3 protein. The sample carries about 510,000 distinct CDR3 sequences, roughly 5.2% recorded once. The sequencing sample was made of blood, either unsorted or a sorted T cell fraction (not recorded which). Receptor source: a male donor with ankylosing spondylitis. Both conserved end residues are part of each CDR3. A D gene is named only where the DNA matches it firmly. Size is omitted from some rows. Given values are once, few, many or a class for expanded clones.

abundance	v_gene	d_gene	j_gene	CDR3nt	CDR3aa
many	TRBV5-1	TRBD1	TRBJ1-1	TGCGCCAGCAGCCCGAGAAGGGGGCGGGTGCTACGGAACACTGAAGCTTTCTTT	CASSPRRGRVLRNTEAFF
many	TRBV7-9	NA	TRBJ2-1	TGTGCCAGCAGCTTAGGTCCCTCGAGCTCCTACAATGAGCAGTTCTTC	CASSLGPSSSYNEQFF
many	TRBV4-2	TRBD2	TRBJ2-5	TGTGCCAGCAGCCAGCAACTAGCGGGGGGCCAAGAGACCCAGTACTTC	CASSQQLAGGQETQYF
NA	TRBV4-2	TRBD2	TRBJ2-1	TGTGCCAGCAGCCAACCTCCGGGACTAGCGGGAAACGAGCAGTTCTTC	CASSQPPGLAGNEQFF
many	TRBV12-3/TRBV12-4	NA	TRBJ2-7	TGTGCCAGCAGTTTCAGGGCAGGGCCTTCCTACGAGCAGTACTTC	CASSFRAGPSYEQYF
many	TRBV7-6	TRBD1	TRBJ2-7	TGTGCCAGCAGCCTAGGGGGCGCAAGCTCCTACGAGCAGTACTTC	CASSLGGASSYEQYF
many	TRBV28	NA	TRBJ2-7	TGTGCCAGCAGTTTACGCCCGGACGGTAGCTACGAGCAGTACTTC	CASSLRPDGSYEQYF
many	TRBV24-1	NA	TRBJ1-5	TGTGCCACCAGTGGGTCACAGGGAACCAGCAATCAGCCCCAGCATTTT	CATSGSQGTSNQPQHF
many	TRBV7-9	NA	TRBJ2-7	TGTGCCAGCAGCCCAGTGGGTTCCGAGCAGTACTTC	CASSPVGSEQYF
NA	TRBV20-1	TRBD2	TRBJ2-5	TGCAGTGCTAGAGATCCAGCGGGGGCTCAAGAGACCCAGTACTTC	CSARDPAGAQETQYF
many	TRBV7-2	TRBD1	TRBJ1-3	TGTGCCAGCAGCTTAGTCCGGGACAGGATATATTTT	CASSLVRDRIYF
many	TRBV25-1	NA	TRBJ1-2	TGTGCCAGCAGCCTTTACCCGGGGAATGGCTACACCTTC	CASSLYPGNGYTF
many	TRBV20-1	NA	TRBJ1-1	TGCAGTGCTAGAGATGGGGGGTCGACTGAAGCTTTCTTT	CSARDGGSTEAFF
many	TRBV20-1	NA	TRBJ1-2	TGCAGAGCCAGGGCCGAATACGCGGATTATGGCTACACCTTC	CRARAEYADYGYTF
many	TRBV7-3	NA	TRBJ1-1	TGTGCCAGCAGCATCCGAGGGGGCACTGAAGCTTTCTTT	CASSIRGGTEAFF
many	TRBV24-1	NA	TRBJ2-3	TGTGCCACCAGTGATTTCGGCAGGGAAGGTTCCACAGATACGCAGTATTTT	CATSDFGREGSTDTQYF
many	TRBV2	NA	TRBJ2-3	TGTGCCAGCAGCCGAAGTTCAGGGACAGATACGCAGTATTTT	CASSRSSGTDTQYF
many	TRBV29-1	TRBD1	TRBJ1-1	TGCAGCGTTGCCGCCCACGGACAGGGTATGGCTGAAGCTTTCTTT	CSVAAHGQGMAEAFF
many	TRBV5-1	NA	TRBJ1-1	TGCGCCAGCAGCCCCGCTCCGCCGGACACTGAAGCTTTCTTT	CASSPAPPDTEAFF